One and the same sample provided the 6 T cell receptor beta chains below, sequenced in a study of T cell responses to AZD1222 COVID-19 vaccine (dated by TCRdb to the early 2020s). Library generation was performed with the immunoSEQ multiplex PCR assay. As stored in TCRdb, this immuneACCESS dataset retains in-frame rearrangements with V and J assigned. A fraction of the clones does not appear; measured against another copy, unresolved V genes explain less than half of the discrepancy, and the remainder lacks a known reason. Present in this sample are 120,000 to 150,000 clones, roughly nine tenths of which were seen just once. Roughly 1.7% of the sample goes to the ten largest clones. This specimen's time point label, per the study, means: about 28 days (+/-7) after the second vaccine dose. The specimen was peripheral blood, collected 28 days after the second AZD1222 dose. The receptors here all came from an adult who received the AZD1222 COVID-19 vaccine.

The gene calls are TRBV24-1 and TRBJ2-2; D is unresolved. CDR3 length equals 16 residues. The V gene's germline CDR1 is KGHDR and CDR2 SFDVKD. The germline V and J ends were trimmed by 4 bases and 4 bases, with 15 bases remaining between them. The CDR3 is CATSDSLWPVTGELFF. The CDR3 bases are TGTGCCACCAGTGACTCCCTTTGGCCCGTCACCGGGGAGCTGTTTTTT.

V and J are TRBV4-1 and TRBJ2-1; 11 nucleotides align to TRBD2. From germline, CDR1 is MGHRA and CDR2 YSYEKL. The CDR3 runs to 15 residues. The junction had 8 bases not matched to a gene; V was cut back by 7 bases and J by 6 bases. Written as DNA, the CDR3 is TGCGCCAGCACCCGGACTGGGACTAGCGGCAATGAGCAGTTCTTC. Translating it yields CASTRTGTSGNEQFF.

The chain is built from TRBV25-1 and TRBJ1-6; D may be TRBD1 (6 bases). With 3 bases removed from V and 4 bases from J, the gap between germline ends came to 7 bases. This CDR3 has 14 residues. The germline CDR1 and CDR2 sequences are MGHDK and SYGVNS. The CDR3 bases are TGTGCCAGCAGTGAGGACAGATATAATTCACCCCTCCACTTT. Translation gives CASSEDRYNSPLHF.

The gene calls are TRBV30 and TRBJ1-1, with 7 bases aligning to TRBD1. CDR1 and CDR2 (germline): GTSNPN, SVGIG (reference sequence). V lost 1 base and J lost 6; bases outside the gene matches: 11. The CDR3 runs to 15 residues. This CDR3 reads CAWSGNDRAYAEAFF. CDR3 DNA sequence: TGTGCCTGGAGTGGAAATGACAGGGCCTACGCTGAAGCTTTCTTT. Combining the CDR3 with reference TRBV30 and TRBJ1-1 gives the whole variable domain SQTIHQWPATLVQPVGSPLSLECTVEGTSNPNLYWYRQAAGRGLQLLFYSVGIGQISSEVPQNLSASRPQDRQFILSSKKLLLSDSGFYLCAWSGNDRAYAEAFFGQGTRLTVV.

In DNA form, the CDR3 reads TGTGCCAGCAGGTCAGGGAACTCCTACAATGAGCAGTTCTTC. Its protein is CASRSGNSYNEQFF. The chain has TRBV6-5 and TRBJ2-1; the D gene is possibly TRBD1 (5 bases). The CDR3 covers 14 residues. The germline V gene encodes CDR1 MNHEY and CDR2 SVGAGI. V lost 6 bases, J lost 0 bases, and 9 bases lay in between.

This clone was counted once. The chain carries TRBV29-1 and TRBJ2-3; possible D gene TRBD1, 6 bases. CDR1 is SQVTM and CDR2 is ANQGSEA in the germline V gene. The length of the CDR3 is 14 residues. V lost 5 bases to trimming and J lost 1 base, with 13 bases between them. The CDR3 DNA reads as TGCAGCGTTCACCGGGACATTTGCACAGATACGCAGTATTTT. Its translation: CSVHRDICTDTQYF.